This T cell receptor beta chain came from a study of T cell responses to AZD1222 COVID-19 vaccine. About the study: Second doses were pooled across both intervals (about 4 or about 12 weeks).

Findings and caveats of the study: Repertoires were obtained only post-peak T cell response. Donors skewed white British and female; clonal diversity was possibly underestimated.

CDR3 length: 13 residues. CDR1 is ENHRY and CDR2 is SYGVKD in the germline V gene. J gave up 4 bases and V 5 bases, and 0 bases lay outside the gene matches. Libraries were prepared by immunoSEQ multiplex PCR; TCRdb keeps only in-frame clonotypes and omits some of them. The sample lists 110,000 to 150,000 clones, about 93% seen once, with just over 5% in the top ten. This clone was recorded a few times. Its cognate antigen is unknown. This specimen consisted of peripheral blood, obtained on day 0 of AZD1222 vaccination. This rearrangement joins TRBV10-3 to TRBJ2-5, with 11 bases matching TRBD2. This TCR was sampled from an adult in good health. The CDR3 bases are TGTGCCATCAGTCTAGCGGGAGGAGAGACCCAGTACTTC. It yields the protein CAISLAGGETQYF.